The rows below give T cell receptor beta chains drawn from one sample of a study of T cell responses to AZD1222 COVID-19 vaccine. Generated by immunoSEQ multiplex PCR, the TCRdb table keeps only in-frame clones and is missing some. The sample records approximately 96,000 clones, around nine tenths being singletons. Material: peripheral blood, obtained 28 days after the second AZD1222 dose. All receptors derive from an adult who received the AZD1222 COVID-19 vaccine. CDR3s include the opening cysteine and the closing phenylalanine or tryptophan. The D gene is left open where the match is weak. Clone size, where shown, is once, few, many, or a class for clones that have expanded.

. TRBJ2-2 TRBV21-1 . TGTGCCACCAGGGGGCTGACAGTCTCGAACACCGGGGAGCTGTTTTTT CATRGLTVSNTGELFF
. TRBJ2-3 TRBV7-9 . TGTGCCAGCAGCTTGCTAGGGACCCAGGGAGATACGCAGTATTTT CASSLLGTQGDTQYF
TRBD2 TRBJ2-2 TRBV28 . TGTGCCAGCAGTTTGGGGACTACCAACACCGGGGAGCTGTTTTTT CASSLGTTNTGELFF
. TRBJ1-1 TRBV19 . TGTGCCAGTATTGAGCGTGGGCAGGGGATGGCTGAAGCTTTCTTT CASIERGQGMAEAFF
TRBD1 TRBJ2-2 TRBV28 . TGTGCCAGCAGTCCGCCGACAGGGTGGGCCGGGGAGCTGTTTTTT CASSPPTGWAGELFF
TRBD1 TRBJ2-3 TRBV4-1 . TGCGCCAGCAGCCAAGTTCAGTCAGCAGGGGGCAATACAGATACGCAGTATTTT CASSQVQSAGGNTDTQYF
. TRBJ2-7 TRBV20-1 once TGCAGTGCTAGTAGGGACTTAATCTACGAGCAGTACTTC CSASRDLIYEQYF
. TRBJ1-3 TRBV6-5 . TGTGCCAGCAGTTACTCGGGGAAGGGCTCTGGAAACACCATATATTTT CASSYSGKGSGNTIYF
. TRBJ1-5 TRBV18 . TGTGCCAGCTCACCAAGCCCGACAGTTAGCAATCAGCCCCAGCATTTT CASSPSPTVSNQPQHF
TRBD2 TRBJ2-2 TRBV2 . TGTGCCAGCAGTGAGCTCGGGGGGGCCCTAGCCGGGGAGCTGTTTTTT CASSELGGALAGELFF
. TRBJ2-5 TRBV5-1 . TGCGCCAGCAGCTTGGGGGCGGCCAGGCAAGAGACCCAGTACTTC CASSLGAARQETQYF
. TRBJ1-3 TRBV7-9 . TGTGCCAGCAGCTTGGGGGCCGAAGACTCTGGAAACACCATATATTTT CASSLGAEDSGNTIYF
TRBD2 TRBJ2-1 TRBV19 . TGTGCCAGTAATACCGGGACTAGCGGGAGAGGCGTTTACAATGAGCAGTTCTTC CASNTGTSGRGVYNEQFF
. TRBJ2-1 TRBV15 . TGTGCCACCAGCAGATCCCCCGGGCCGGATGGTGAGCAGTTCTTC CATSRSPGPDGEQFF
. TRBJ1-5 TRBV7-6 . TGTGCCAGCAGCTTAGTCACAGGCGGAAATCAGCCCCAGCATTTT CASSLVTGGNQPQHF
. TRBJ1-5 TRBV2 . TGTGCCAGCAGTGAAGCGGGCAGAAGCAATCAGCCCCAGCATTTT CASSEAGRSNQPQHF
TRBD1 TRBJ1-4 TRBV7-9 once TGTGCCAGCAGCTTGGAGGGACAGCCTAATGAAAAACTGTTTTTT CASSLEGQPNEKLFF
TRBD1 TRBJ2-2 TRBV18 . TGTGCCAGCTCACCACTCGACCTGGGACAGGGGAACACCGGGGAGCTGTTTTTT CASSPLDLGQGNTGELFF
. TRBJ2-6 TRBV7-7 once TGTGCTAGCAGCCCCGGACATAACTCTGGGGCCAACGTCCTGACTTTC CASSPGHNSGANVLTF
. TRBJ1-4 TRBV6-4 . TGTGCCAGCAGTGTGGATATGGGTGAAAAACTGTTTTTT CASSVDMGEKLFF
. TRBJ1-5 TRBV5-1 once TGCGCCAGCAGCTTGACGGGGTTTCAGCCCCAGCATTTT CASSLTGFQPQHF
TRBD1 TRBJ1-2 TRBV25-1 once TGTGCCAGCAGCCCTGACAGGGTTGGGGGCTACACCTTC CASSPDRVGGYTF
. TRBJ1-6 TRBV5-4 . TGTGCCAGCAGCGACAGAAATTCACCCCTCCACTTT CASSDRNSPLHF
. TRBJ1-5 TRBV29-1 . TGCAGCGTCCAGACAGGCGGCAATCAGCCCCAGCATTTT CSVQTGGNQPQHF
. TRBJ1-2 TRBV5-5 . TGTGCCAGCAGCTTGGGAGGGGACTATGGCTACACCTTC CASSLGGDYGYTF
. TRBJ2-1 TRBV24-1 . TGTGCCACCAGTGATTTAGGAGGCAATGAGCAGTTCTTC CATSDLGGNEQFF
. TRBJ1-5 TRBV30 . TGTGCCTGGAGTATCGGAGGGTCCCAGCCCCAGCATTTT CAWSIGGSQPQHF
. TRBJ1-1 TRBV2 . TGTGCCAGCAAAGGGGACACATTAGGTGAAGCTTTCTTT CASKGDTLGEAFF
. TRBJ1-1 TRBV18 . TGTGCCAGCTCACCACCAAAGGGAATGAACACTGAAGCTTTCTTT CASSPPKGMNTEAFF
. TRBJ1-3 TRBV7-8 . TGTGCCAGCAGCTTACCCGACTGGTATGGAAACACCATATATTTT CASSLPDWYGNTIYF
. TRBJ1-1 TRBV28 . TGTGCCAGCACCCTAAGCCCCGGGAGGGGAAACGATGAAGCTTTCTTT CASTLSPGRGNDEAFF
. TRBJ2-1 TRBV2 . TGTGCCAGCAGTGAGGGGTACAATGAGCAGTTCTTC CASSEGYNEQFF
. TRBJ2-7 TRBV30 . TGTGCCTGGAGTGTACGGGCGTACGAGCAGTACTTC CAWSVRAYEQYF
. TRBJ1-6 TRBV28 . TGTGCCAGCAGGGGGGATAATTCACCCCTCCACTTT CASRGDNSPLHF
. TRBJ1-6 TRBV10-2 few TGCGCCAGCAGTGAGCACCCTCCAGGGGCTGCTTCACCCCTCCACTTT CASSEHPPGAASPLHF
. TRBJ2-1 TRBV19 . TGTGCCAGCGGTCAGTGGTCCAATGAGCAGTTCTTC CASGQWSNEQFF
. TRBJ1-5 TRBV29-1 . TGCAGCGTTGGGGGAAGTCAGCCCCAGCATTTT CSVGGSQPQHF
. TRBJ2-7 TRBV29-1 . TGCAGCGGAGGGGAATCCTACGAGCAGTACTTC CSGGESYEQYF
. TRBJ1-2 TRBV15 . TGTGCCACCAGCAGAGATGGCCGGGGCGGCGGCTACACCTTC CATSRDGRGGGYTF
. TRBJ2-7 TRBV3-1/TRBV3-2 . TGTGCCAGCAGCTGGACTCTCAGCTCCTACGAGCAGTACTTT CASSWTLSSYEQYF
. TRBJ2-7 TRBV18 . TGTGCCAGCTCACGGGGCGGGCGGAGTGAGCAGTACTTC CASSRGGRSEQYF
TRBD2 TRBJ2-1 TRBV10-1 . TGCGCCAGCAGTGCCGGACTAGCGGGGGTCAATGAGCAGTTCTTC CASSAGLAGVNEQFF
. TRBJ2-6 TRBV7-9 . TGTGCCAGCAGCTTACCATCTGGGGCCAACGTCCTGACTTTC CASSLPSGANVLTF
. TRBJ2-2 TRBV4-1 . TGCGCCAGCAGCCAAGACCCTTCAATCGCCGGGGAGCTGTTTTTT CASSQDPSIAGELFF
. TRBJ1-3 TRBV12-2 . TGTGCAAGGAACGTTGGGAGCTCTGGAAACACCATATATTTT CARNVGSSGNTIYF
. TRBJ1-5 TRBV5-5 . TGTGCCAGCAGCTTGTCGGCAGGAAATCAGCCCCAGCATTTT CASSLSAGNQPQHF
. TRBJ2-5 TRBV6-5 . TGTGCCAGCAGTTACGGTTTACAAGAGACCCAGTACTTC CASSYGLQETQYF
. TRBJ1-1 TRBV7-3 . TGTGCCAGCAGCCTGCTCATGAACACTGAAGCTTTCTTT CASSLLMNTEAFF
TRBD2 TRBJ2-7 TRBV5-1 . TGCGCCAGCAGCCCTGGACTAGCGGGAGGCTCGAGCTCCTACGAGCAGTACTTC CASSPGLAGGSSSYEQYF
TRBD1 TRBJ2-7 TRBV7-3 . TGTGCCAGCAGCCAAGACAGGGCGAACGAGCAGTACTTC CASSQDRANEQYF
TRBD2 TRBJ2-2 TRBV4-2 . TGTGCCAGCAGCCAAGATGGGGGAGGGTCTAACGGGGAGCTGTTTTTT CASSQDGGGSNGELFF
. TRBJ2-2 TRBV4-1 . TGCGCCAGCAGCCAAGCGGGAGCCTGGACCGGGGAGCTGTTTTTT CASSQAGAWTGELFF
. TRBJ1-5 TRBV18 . TGTGCCAGCTCACGCACCAGGGGAGGTAGCAATCAGCCCCAGCATTTT CASSRTRGGSNQPQHF
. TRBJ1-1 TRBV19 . TGTGCCAGTAGAGAGGTGGCGAACACTGAAGCTTTCTTT CASREVANTEAFF
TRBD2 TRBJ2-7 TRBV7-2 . TGTGCCAGCAGCCCCCCGGGTAGCGGGAGGGGCGAGCAGTACTTC CASSPPGSGRGEQYF
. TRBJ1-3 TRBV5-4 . TGTGCCAGCAGCTTGGACCTCGGGCAGTCTGGAAACACCATATATTTT CASSLDLGQSGNTIYF
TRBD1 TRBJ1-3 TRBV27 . TGTGCCAGCAGTCTAACAGGGGGCTCTGGAAACACCATATATTTT CASSLTGGSGNTIYF
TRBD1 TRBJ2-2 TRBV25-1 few TGTGCCAGCAGTGAGGGGGACAGGGACACCGGGGAGCTGTTTTTT CASSEGDRDTGELFF
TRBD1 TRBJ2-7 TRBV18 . TGTGCCAGCTCACTGACAGGGACAGGTCCCTACGAGCAGTACTTC CASSLTGTGPYEQYF